Below are 9 T cell receptor beta chains sequenced from a single sample in a study of CD4 and CD8 cells across lung adenocarcinoma regions. Each CDR3 protein is one row after TCRdb ran MiXCR on the PCR reads. The repertoire consists of roughly 25,000 distinct CDR3 sequences, with around 50% occurring once and the leading ten covering roughly 23%. Sequencing was done on a sample of CD4+ T cells from the center of a lung tumor. These TCRs come from a male donor with lung adenocarcinoma. The CD4 and CD8 labels of this study may be unreliable.

The CDR3 here is CASSLQGLSTAPGADGYTF. The CDR3 DNA follows: TGTGCCAGCAGTTTACAAGGGCTCTCTACAGCGCCCGGAGCTGATGGCTACACCTTC. This rearrangement joins TRBV28 to TRBJ1-2; D unresolved. Trimming stripped 2 bases from V and 6 bases from J, with 28 bases between. This CDR3 has 19 residues. CDR1 is MDHEN, CDR2 SYDVKM, per germline.

To note about this clonotype: The junction departs from germline at one end; a sequencing error may be responsible. The chain has TRBV27 and TRBJ2-2; the match to TRBD2 covers 10 bases. The end of the DNA is better explained by TRBJ2-3, so the J call may be wrong. From germline, CDR1 is MNHEY and CDR2 SMNVEV (reference sequence). This CDR3 is built from 15 residues. Written as DNA, the CDR3 is TGTGCCAGCATAGCGGGAGGTGTGGGCACAGGTACGCAGTATTTT. It codes for CASIAGGVGTGTQYF.

Concerning this clonotype: Relative to the germline gene, one junction end is altered; a read error may explain this. The CDR3 DNA reads TGCGCCAGGCGTCTCGCCACAGATACGCAGTACTTT. Translation gives CARRLATDTQYF. This sequence joins TRBV10-2 and TRBJ2-3; no firm D call. From germline, CDR1 is WSHSY and CDR2 SAAADI. The length of the CDR3 is 12 residues.

The chain joins TRBV6-1 to TRBJ2-2; D is perhaps TRBD2 (5 bases). The germline V and J ends were trimmed by 5 bases and 2 bases, with 21 bases remaining between them. In germline, CDR1 is MNHNS, CDR2 SASEGT. CDR3 size: 18 residues. CDR3 nucleotide sequence: TGTGCCAGCAGTCTTAATACAGAGACTATAGTAAACACCGGGGAGCTGTTTTTT. This sequence encodes CASSLNTETIVNTGELFF.

This clonotype was detected ten times or more. The chain links TRBV6-1 to TRBJ2-3; 9 bases match TRBD1. The ends lost 6 bases at V and 4 bases at J; junction bases unmatched: 8. The CDR3 spans 15 residues. Germline CDR1 and CDR2: MNHNS and SASEGT. The CDR3 DNA is TGTGCCAGCAGAGTAACAGGGGGCGGTCCAGATACGCAGTATTTT. Translation: CASRVTGGGPDTQYF.

The J gene is TRBJ2-1, the V gene TRBV11-3; D is possibly TRBD2 (7 bases). Germline V gene data show CDR1 as SGHNT and CDR2 as YENEEA. The CDR3 spans 16 residues. Trimming took off 0 bases at V and 2 bases at J, with 11 bases between the two ends. The CDR3 loop reads CASSLERGGTYNEQFF. DNA of the CDR3: TGTGCCAGCAGCTTAGAAAGGGGGGGCACCTACAATGAGCAGTTCTTC.

The table lists this clonotype with a few counts. The gene calls are TRBV11-2 and TRBJ2-2, with D maybe TRBD1 (5 bases). V shed 1 base and J shed 8 bases, with 11 bases lying between them. The germline V gene has CDR1 SGHAT and CDR2 FQNNGV. The CDR3 sequence is 14 residues long. CDR3 sequence (DNA): TGTGCCAGCAGCTTAGGCAGGGCCTCTGGGGAGCTGTTTTTT. Its translation: CASSLGRASGELFF.

On this clonotype itself: One end of the junction is discordant with germline, which a read error may explain. The rearrangement uses TRBV30 and TRBJ2-3; the D gene could be TRBD1 or TRBD2 (5 bases each). The germline gives CDR1 GTSNPN, CDR2 SVGIG (reference sequence). The length of the CDR3 is 12 residues. CDR3 residues: CAWVITGTKEFF. DNA for the CDR3: TGTGCCTGGGTTATCACCGGGACGAAGGAGTTCTTC.

This clonotype has a count of ten or more. The genes are TRBV7-3 and TRBJ2-3; 7 positions agree with TRBD2. The ends lost 5 bases at V and 6 bases at J; junction bases unmatched: 5. Per germline, CDR1 SGHTA and CDR2 FQGTGA. This CDR3 region has 13 residues. The CDR3 coding sequence is TGTGCCAGCAGCACATTACTAGCGGATACGCAGTATTTT. Translated, it gives CASSTLLADTQYF.